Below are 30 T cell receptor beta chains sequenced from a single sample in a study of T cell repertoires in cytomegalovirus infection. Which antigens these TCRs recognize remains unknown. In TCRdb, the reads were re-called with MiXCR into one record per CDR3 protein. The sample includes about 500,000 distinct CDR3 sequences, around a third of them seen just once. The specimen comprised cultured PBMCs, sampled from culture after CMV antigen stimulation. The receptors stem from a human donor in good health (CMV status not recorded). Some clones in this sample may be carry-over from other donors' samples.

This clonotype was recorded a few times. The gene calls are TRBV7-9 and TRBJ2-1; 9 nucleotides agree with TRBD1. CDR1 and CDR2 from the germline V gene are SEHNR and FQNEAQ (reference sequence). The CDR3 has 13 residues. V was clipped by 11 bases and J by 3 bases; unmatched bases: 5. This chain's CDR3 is CAARDRVYNEQFF. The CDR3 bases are TGTGCCGCCCGGGACAGGGTCTACAATGAGCAGTTCTTC.

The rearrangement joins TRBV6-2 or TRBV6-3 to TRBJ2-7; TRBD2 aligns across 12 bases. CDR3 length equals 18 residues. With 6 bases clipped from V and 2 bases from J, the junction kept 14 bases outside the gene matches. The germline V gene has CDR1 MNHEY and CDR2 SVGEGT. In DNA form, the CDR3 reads TGTGCCAGCAGCCGGCTGGCAGGACTAGCGGGATTCACCTACGAGCAGTACTTC. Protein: CASSRLAGLAGFTYEQYF.

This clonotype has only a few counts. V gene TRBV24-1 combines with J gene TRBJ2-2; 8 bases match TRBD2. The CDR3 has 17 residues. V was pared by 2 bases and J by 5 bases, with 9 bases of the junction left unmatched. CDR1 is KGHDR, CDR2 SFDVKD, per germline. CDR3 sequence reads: CATSDYPGGRQTGELFF. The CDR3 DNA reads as TGTGCCACCAGTGATTATCCTGGCGGGAGGCAAACCGGGGAGCTGTTTTTT.

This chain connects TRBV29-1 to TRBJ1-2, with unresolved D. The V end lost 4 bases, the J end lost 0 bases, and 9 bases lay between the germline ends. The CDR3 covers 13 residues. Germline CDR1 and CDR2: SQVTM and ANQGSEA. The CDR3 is CSVVSQANYGYTF. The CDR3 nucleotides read TGCAGCGTTGTCTCTCAGGCTAACTATGGCTACACCTTC. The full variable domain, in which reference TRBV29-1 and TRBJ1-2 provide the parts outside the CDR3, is SAVISQKPSRDICQRGTSLTIQCQVDSQVTMMFWYRQQPGQSLTLIATANQGSEATYESGFVIDKFPISRPNLTFSTLTVSNMSPEDSSIYLCSVVSQANYGYTFGSGTRLTVV.

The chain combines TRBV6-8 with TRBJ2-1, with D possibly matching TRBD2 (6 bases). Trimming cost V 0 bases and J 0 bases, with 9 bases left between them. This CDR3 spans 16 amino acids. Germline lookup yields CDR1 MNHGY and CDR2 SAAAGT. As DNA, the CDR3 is TGTGCCAGCAGTTACTCCGGCGGGAACTCCTACAATGAGCAGTTCTTC. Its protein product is CASSYSGGNSYNEQFF.

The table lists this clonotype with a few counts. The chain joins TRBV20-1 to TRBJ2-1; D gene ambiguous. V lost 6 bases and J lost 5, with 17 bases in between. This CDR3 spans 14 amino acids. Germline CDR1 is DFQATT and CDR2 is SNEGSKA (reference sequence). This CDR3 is CSAQSAQSDNEQFF. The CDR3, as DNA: TGCAGTGCCCAAAGCGCCCAGTCGGACAATGAGCAGTTCTTC.

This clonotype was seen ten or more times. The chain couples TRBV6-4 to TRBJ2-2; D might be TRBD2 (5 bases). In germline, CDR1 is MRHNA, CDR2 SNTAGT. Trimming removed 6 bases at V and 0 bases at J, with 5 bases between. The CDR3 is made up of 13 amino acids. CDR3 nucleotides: TGTGCCAGCAGCGGGACGAACACCGGGGAGCTGTTTTTT. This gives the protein CASSGTNTGELFF.

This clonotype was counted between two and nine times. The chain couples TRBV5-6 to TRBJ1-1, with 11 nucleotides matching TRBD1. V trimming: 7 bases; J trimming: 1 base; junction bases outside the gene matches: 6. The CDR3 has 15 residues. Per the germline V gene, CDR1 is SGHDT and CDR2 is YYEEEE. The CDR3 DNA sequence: TGTGCCAGCGGCCGGGACAGGGGGAGGAACACTGAAGCTTTCTTT. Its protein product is CASGRDRGRNTEAFF. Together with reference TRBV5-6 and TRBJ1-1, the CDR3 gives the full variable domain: DAGVTQSPTHLIKTRGQQVTLRCSPKSGHDTVSWYQQALGQGPQFIFQYYEEEERQRGNFPDRFSGHQFPNYSSELNVNALLLGDSALYLCASGRDRGRNTEAFFGQGTRLTVV.

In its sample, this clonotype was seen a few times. The CDR3 DNA is TGTGCCAGCAGCTCAGACCCCTGGGGCACTGAAGCTTTCTTT. Protein product: CASSSDPWGTEAFF. The genes are TRBV7-2 and TRBJ1-1; D call uncertain. The V end was cut by 4 bases, the J end by 4 bases, with 13 bases between. Germline V gene sequence: CDR1 SGHTA, CDR2 FQGNSA. This CDR3 contains 14 residues.

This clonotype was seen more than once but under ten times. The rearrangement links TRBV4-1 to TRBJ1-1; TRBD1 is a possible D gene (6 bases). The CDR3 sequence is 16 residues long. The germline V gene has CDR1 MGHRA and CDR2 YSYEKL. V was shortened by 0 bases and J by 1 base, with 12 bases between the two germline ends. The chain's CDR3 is CASSQDWGAPNTEAFF. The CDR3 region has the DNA TGCGCCAGCAGCCAAGATTGGGGGGCCCCGAACACTGAAGCTTTCTTT.

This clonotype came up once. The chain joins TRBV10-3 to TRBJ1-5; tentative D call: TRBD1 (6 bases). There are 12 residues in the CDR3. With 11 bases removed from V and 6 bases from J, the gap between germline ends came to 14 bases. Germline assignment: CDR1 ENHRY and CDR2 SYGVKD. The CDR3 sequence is CARKSQGQPQHF. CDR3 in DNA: TGTGCCCGCAAATCACAGGGTCAGCCCCAGCATTTT.

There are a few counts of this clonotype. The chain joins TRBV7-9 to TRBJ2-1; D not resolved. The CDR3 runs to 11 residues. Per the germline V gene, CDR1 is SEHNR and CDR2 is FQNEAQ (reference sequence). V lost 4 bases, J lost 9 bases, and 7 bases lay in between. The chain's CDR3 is CASSSEFEQFF. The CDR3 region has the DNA TGTGCCAGCAGCTCAGAATTTGAGCAGTTCTTC.

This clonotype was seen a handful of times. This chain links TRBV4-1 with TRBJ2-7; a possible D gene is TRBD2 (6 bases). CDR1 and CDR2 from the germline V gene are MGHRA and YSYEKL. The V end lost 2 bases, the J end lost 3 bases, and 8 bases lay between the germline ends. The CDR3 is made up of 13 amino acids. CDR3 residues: CASSQRRDYEQYF. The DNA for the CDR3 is TGCGCCAGCAGCCAACGGCGGGACTACGAGCAGTACTTC.

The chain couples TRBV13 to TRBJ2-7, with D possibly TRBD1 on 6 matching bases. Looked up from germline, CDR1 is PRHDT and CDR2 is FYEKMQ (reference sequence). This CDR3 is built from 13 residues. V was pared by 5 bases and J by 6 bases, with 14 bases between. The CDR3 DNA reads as TGTGCCAGCAGCCTGGAACAGGGCACCGAGCAGTACGTC. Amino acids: CASSLEQGTEQYV.

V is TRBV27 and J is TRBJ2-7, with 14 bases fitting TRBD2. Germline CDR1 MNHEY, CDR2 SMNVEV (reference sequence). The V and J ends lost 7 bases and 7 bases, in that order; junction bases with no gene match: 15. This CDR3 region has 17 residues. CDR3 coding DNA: TGTGCCAGCAATCATGGACTAGCGGGAGGTTCGTGGGGAGAGCAGTACTTC. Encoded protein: CASNHGLAGGSWGEQYF.

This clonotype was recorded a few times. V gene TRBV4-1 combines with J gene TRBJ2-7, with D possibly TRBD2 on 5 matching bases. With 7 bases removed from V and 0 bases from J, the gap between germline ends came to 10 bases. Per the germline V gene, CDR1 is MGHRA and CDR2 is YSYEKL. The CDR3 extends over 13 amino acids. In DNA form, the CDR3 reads TGCGCCAGCATCGGGAAGAGCTCCTACGAGCAGTACTTC. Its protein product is CASIGKSSYEQYF.

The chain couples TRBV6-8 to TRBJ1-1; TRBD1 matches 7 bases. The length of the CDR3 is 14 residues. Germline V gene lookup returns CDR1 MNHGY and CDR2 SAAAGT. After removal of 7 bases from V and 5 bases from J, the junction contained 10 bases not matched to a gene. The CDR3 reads CASTTRTGRTEAFF. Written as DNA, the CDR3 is TGTGCCAGCACCACCCGGACAGGCCGTACTGAAGCTTTCTTT.

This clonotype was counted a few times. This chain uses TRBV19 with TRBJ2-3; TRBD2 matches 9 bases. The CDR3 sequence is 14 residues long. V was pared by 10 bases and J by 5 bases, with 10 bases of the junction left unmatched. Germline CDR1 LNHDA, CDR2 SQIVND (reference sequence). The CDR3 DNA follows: TGTGCCACCAGGGCTAGCGGGATTCAAGATACGCAGTATTTT. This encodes CATRASGIQDTQYF.

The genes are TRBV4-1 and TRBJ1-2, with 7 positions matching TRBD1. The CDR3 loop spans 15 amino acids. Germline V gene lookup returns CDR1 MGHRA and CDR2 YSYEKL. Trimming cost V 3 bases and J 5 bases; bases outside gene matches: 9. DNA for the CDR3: TGCGCCAGCAGCCACCTACAGAGGGACAGTTATGGCTACACCTTC. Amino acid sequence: CASSHLQRDSYGYTF.

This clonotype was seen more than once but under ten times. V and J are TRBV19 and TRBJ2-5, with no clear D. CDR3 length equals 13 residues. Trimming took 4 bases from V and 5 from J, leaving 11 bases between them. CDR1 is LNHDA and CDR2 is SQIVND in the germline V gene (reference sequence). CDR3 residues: CASSTFSRETQYF. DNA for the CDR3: TGTGCCAGTAGTACCTTTTCCCGGGAGACCCAGTACTTC.

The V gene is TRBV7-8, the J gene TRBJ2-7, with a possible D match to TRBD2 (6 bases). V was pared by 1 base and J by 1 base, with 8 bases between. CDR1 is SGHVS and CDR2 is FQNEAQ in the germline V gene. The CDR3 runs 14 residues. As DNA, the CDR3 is TGTGCCAGCAGCTTAGTTGGGACTTCCTACGAGCAGTACGTC. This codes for CASSLVGTSYEQYV.

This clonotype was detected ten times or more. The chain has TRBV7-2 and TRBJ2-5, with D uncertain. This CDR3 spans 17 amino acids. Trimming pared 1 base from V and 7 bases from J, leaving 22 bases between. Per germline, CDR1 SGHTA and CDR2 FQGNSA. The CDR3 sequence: CASSLVRTPGVLRTQYF. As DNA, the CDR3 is TGTGCCAGCAGCTTAGTTAGGACCCCGGGCGTGCTTAGGACCCAGTACTTC.

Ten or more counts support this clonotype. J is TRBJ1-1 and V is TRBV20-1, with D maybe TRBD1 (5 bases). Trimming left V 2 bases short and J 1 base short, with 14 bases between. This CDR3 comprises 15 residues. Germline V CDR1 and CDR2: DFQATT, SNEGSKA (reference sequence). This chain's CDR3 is CSARSPTQGNTEAFF. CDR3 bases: TGCAGTGCTAGAAGCCCAACGCAGGGGAACACTGAAGCTTTCTTT.

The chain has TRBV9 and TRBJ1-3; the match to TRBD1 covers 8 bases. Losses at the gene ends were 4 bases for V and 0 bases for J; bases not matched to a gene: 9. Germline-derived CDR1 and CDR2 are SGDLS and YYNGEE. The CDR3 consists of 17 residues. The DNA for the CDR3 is TGTGCCAGCAGCTACGGACAGGGTCCGACCTCTGGAAACACCATATATTTT. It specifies CASSYGQGPTSGNTIYF.

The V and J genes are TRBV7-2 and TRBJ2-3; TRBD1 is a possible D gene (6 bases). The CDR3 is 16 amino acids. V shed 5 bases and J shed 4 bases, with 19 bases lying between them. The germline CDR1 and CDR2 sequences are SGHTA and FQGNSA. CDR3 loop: CASSVGRGMGPDTQYF. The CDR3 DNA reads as TGTGCCAGCAGCGTAGGAAGGGGGATGGGACCAGATACGCAGTATTTT.

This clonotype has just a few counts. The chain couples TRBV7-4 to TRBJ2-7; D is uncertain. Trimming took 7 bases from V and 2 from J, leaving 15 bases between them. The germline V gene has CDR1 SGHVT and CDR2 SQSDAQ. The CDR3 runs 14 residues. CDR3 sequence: CASTSTRTPYEQYF. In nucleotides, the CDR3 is TGTGCCAGCACCTCCACCCGTACCCCCTACGAGCAGTACTTC.

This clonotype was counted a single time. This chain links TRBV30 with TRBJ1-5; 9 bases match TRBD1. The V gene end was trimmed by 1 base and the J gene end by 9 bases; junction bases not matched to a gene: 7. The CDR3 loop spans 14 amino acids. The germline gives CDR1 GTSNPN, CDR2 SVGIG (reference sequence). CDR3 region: CAWSGGTGRWPQHF. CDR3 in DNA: TGTGCCTGGAGTGGAGGGACAGGGAGATGGCCCCAGCATTTT.

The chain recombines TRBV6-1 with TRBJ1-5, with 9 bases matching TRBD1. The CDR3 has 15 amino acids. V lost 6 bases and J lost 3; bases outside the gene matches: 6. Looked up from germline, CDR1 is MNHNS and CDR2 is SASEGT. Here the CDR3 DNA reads TGTGCCAGCAGGACGACAGGGGGGACCAATCAGCCCCAGCATTTT. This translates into CASRTTGGTNQPQHF.

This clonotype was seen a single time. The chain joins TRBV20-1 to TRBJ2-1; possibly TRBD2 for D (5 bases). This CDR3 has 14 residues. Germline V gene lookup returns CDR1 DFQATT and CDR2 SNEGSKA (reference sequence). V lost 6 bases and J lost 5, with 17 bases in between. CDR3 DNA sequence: TGCAGTGCCAATCCCGGGGAGCCCGACAATGAGCAGTTCTTC. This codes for CSANPGEPDNEQFF.

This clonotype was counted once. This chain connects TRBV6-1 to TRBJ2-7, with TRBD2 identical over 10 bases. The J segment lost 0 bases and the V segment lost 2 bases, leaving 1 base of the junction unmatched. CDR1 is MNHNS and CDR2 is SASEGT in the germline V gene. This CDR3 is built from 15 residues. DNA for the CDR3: TGTGCCAGCAGTGAAATAGCGGGAGGCTCCTACGAGCAGTACGTC. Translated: CASSEIAGGSYEQYV.